The 31 T cell receptor beta chains presented below share a single source sample, sequenced in a study of T cell changes during pregnancy in multiple sclerosis. The method was immunoSEQ multiplex PCR; TCRdb's version includes in-frame clones alone and lacks a portion of them. The table lists 20,000 to 25,000 clones, roughly 90% of them singletons. Sample: CD8+ T cells from peripheral blood mononuclear cells, taken in the first trimester of pregnancy. Every receptor here comes from a female donor in good health, enrolled as a control in a pregnancy study.

The rearrangement joins TRBV6-5 to TRBJ2-5; TRBD1 agrees at 8 bases. The CDR3 has 15 amino acids. V lost 1 base to trimming and J lost 4 bases; unmatched junction nucleotides: 5. Germline CDR1 reads MNHEY; CDR2 reads SVGAGI. This chain's CDR3 is CASSYYGQGGETQYF. The CDR3 DNA reads TGTGCCAGCAGTTACTATGGACAGGGCGGAGAGACCCAGTACTTC.

This sequence joins TRBV5-4 and TRBJ1-1, with D tentatively TRBD1 (6 bases). The germline gives CDR1 SGHNT, CDR2 YYREEE (reference sequence). The ends were cut back, 5 bases at V and 0 bases at J, with 14 bases in the middle. The CDR3 covers 15 residues. CDR3 in DNA: TGTGCCAGCAGGCCTTACACAGGGTTGAACACTGAAGCTTTCTTT. Translating gives CASRPYTGLNTEAFF.

The CDR3 sequence: CASSYSSPSGDWTQYF. CDR3 DNA sequence: TGTGCCAGCAGTTACTCGAGTCCTAGCGGGGACTGGACCCAGTACTTC. The chain joins TRBV6-5 to TRBJ2-5; TRBD2 matches at 9 bases. The J segment lost 7 bases and the V segment lost 0 bases, leaving 9 bases of the junction unmatched. There are 16 residues in the CDR3. The germline V gene encodes CDR1 MNHEY and CDR2 SVGAGI.

This clone was seen a few times. This specimen includes other DNA sequences encoding the same CDR3. The rearrangement links TRBV6-1 to TRBJ2-7; tentatively, D is TRBD2 (5 bases). CDR3 length: 14 residues. Looked up from germline, CDR1 is MNHNS and CDR2 is SASEGT. Trimming pared 4 bases from V and 0 bases from J, leaving 10 bases between. As DNA, the CDR3 is TGTGCCAGCAGTGGTCGGGGATCCTCCTACGAGCAGTACTTC. Encoded protein: CASSGRGSSYEQYF.

This chain uses TRBV30 with TRBJ1-4; 7 nucleotides match TRBD1. The CDR3 sequence is 14 residues long. J gave up 7 bases and V 1 base, and 6 bases lay outside the gene matches. The germline CDR1 and CDR2 sequences are GTSNPN and SVGIG (reference sequence). This chain's CDR3 is CAWSGGGDSEKLFF. The CDR3 nucleotides read TGTGCCTGGAGTGGCGGGGGGGACAGTGAAAAACTGTTTTTT.

V usage is TRBV29-1 and J usage is TRBJ1-2; perhaps TRBD1 as D (5 bases). Germline-derived CDR1 and CDR2 are SQVTM and ANQGSEA. V lost 1 base to trimming and J lost 0 bases, with 9 bases between them. This CDR3 is built from 14 residues. The CDR3 sequence: CSVEGGSANYGYTF. The CDR3 DNA reads as TGCAGCGTTGAAGGGGGCTCAGCTAACTATGGCTACACCTTC.

The rearrangement links TRBV5-6 to TRBJ2-3; TRBD2 agrees at 16 bases. Germline V gene sequence: CDR1 SGHDT, CDR2 YYEEEE. Trimming cost V 2 bases and J 8 bases; bases outside gene matches: 14. The CDR3 length is 19 residues. CDR3 amino acids: CASSFGTSGGASRSGTQYF. The CDR3 region has the DNA TGTGCCAGCAGCTTCGGGACTAGCGGGGGGGCTTCCCGCTCGGGTACGCAGTATTTT.

This rearrangement joins TRBV4-1 to TRBJ2-1; 9 nucleotides line up with TRBD2. Trimming cost V 3 bases and J 4 bases; bases outside gene matches: 4. Germline V gene sequence: CDR1 MGHRA, CDR2 YSYEKL. The CDR3 has 15 residues. The chain's CDR3 is CASSQTSGIYNEQFF. The CDR3 coding sequence is TGCGCCAGCAGCCAGACTAGCGGAATTTACAATGAGCAGTTCTTC.

This clone was observed a few times. The chain combines TRBV9 with TRBJ1-5; D call uncertain. The CDR3 is made up of 13 amino acids. V lost 3 bases and J lost 2, with 6 bases in between. Germline CDR1 and CDR2: SGDLS and YYNGEE. The DNA for the CDR3 is TGTGCCAGCAGCGAACACGGCAATCAGCCCCAGCATTTT. This translates into CASSEHGNQPQHF.

The chain employs TRBV6-4 and TRBJ2-7; D call uncertain. Germline CDR1 MRHNA, CDR2 SNTAGT. The CDR3 spans 15 residues. V was cut by 3 bases and J by 6 bases, with 18 bases left in between. The CDR3 DNA is TGTGCCAGCAGTGATTCGGTACAGCCGGTCTCCGAGCAGTACTTC. Protein product: CASSDSVQPVSEQYF.

The J gene is TRBJ2-7, the V gene TRBV7-8; possibly TRBD1 for D (6 bases). The ends were cut back, 0 bases at V and 2 bases at J, with 17 bases in the middle. The CDR3 length is 17 residues. Germline-derived CDR1 and CDR2 are SGHVS and FQNEAQ. CDR3 coding DNA: TGTGCCAGCAGCTTAGCAACGACCGGGACAAGGGCCTACGAGCAGTACTTC. Translated, it gives CASSLATTGTRAYEQYF.

This chain links TRBV28 with TRBJ2-1; 11 bases match TRBD1. Germline assignment: CDR1 MDHEN and CDR2 SYDVKM. The trim removed 5 bases at V and 4 bases at J, leaving 7 bases unmatched. This CDR3 has 16 residues. The CDR3 loop is CASSATGTGGYNEQFF. CDR3 DNA sequence: TGTGCCAGCAGTGCAACCGGGACAGGGGGGTACAATGAGCAGTTCTTC.

The chain couples TRBV7-8 to TRBJ1-1; 10 bases match TRBD1. Germline loops: CDR1 SGHVS, CDR2 FQNEAQ. The CDR3 is 15 residues long. The ends lost 3 bases at V and 5 bases at J; junction bases unmatched: 6. In DNA, the CDR3 is TGTGCCAGCAGCTTCACGACAGGGGGCCTTACTGAAGCTTTCTTT. Residues: CASSFTTGGLTEAFF.

The chain employs TRBV4-3 and TRBJ1-4, with a weak D call TRBD1 (6 bases). Germline assignment: CDR1 LGHNA and CDR2 YSLEER. This CDR3 region has 15 residues. V was pared by 1 base and J by 5 bases, with 11 bases between. The CDR3 spells CASSQGGGGNEKLFF. The CDR3, as DNA: TGCGCCAGCAGCCAAGGAGGGGGGGGGAATGAAAAACTGTTTTTT.

The chain recombines TRBV11-2 with TRBJ2-1, with a tentative D call TRBD1 (5 bases). The germline V gene has CDR1 SGHAT and CDR2 FQNNGV. The CDR3 covers 14 residues. Deletions cut 5 bases from V and 2 bases from J, with 10 bases between. CDR3 residues: CASSATEPYNEQFF. The CDR3 nucleotides are TGTGCCAGCAGCGCGACAGAGCCCTACAATGAGCAGTTCTTC.

The sample holds a few counts of this clone. This chain connects TRBV5-5 to TRBJ1-1, with 7 nucleotides matching TRBD1. CDR3 length: 13 amino acids. Trimming removed 4 bases from V and 10 bases from J; junction bases left unmatched: 10. Germline V gene sequence: CDR1 SGHKS, CDR2 YYEKEE (reference sequence). CDR3 sequence reads: CASSDRTGAGAFF. Written as DNA, the CDR3 is TGTGCCAGCAGCGACAGGACAGGCGCGGGAGCTTTCTTT.

V and J are TRBV27 and TRBJ2-3; D unresolved. Germline V CDR1 and CDR2: MNHEY, SMNVEV (reference sequence). This CDR3 is built from 11 residues. V lost 9 bases and J lost 6, with 10 bases in between. The CDR3 coding sequence is TGTGCCAGAAAGCAGGCGGATACGCAGTATTTT. This translates into CARKQADTQYF.

This clone was found once. The genes are TRBV7-8 and TRBJ2-3; D gene uncertain. Germline V gene data show CDR1 as SGHVS and CDR2 as FQNEAQ. V shed 0 bases and J shed 4 bases, with 14 bases lying between them. This CDR3 contains 16 residues. For the CDR3, the DNA is TGTGCCAGCAGCTTAGCGCGGCCCATGAAGGCAGATACGCAGTATTTT. This codes for CASSLARPMKADTQYF. The variable domain in full, with the rest retrieved from reference TRBV7-8 and TRBJ2-3, is GAGVSQSPRYKVAKRGQDVALRCDPISGHVSLFWYQQALGQGPEFLTYFQNEAQLDKSGLPSDRFFAERPEGSVSTLKIQRTQQEDSAVYLCASSLARPMKADTQYFGPGTRLTVL.

The V gene is TRBV7-3, the J gene TRBJ2-3, with a weak D call TRBD2 (6 bases). Between the trimmed V and J ends, which lost 5 bases and 1 base, there was a span of 10 bases. The CDR3 has 14 residues. Germline lookup yields CDR1 SGHTA and CDR2 FQGTGA. The CDR3 loop reads CASSRGGGTDTQYF. CDR3 DNA sequence: TGTGCCAGCAGCCGCGGAGGGGGCACAGATACGCAGTATTTT. Full variable domain (outside the CDR3, taken from reference TRBV7-3 and TRBJ2-3): GAGVSQTPSNKVTEKGKYVELRCDPISGHTALYWYRQSLGQGPEFLIYFQGTGAADDSGLPNDRFFAVRPEGSVSTLKIQRTERGDSAVYLCASSRGGGTDTQYFGPGTRLTVL.

The rearrangement uses TRBV13 and TRBJ2-7; TRBD2 is a possible D gene (5 bases). Germline V gene data show CDR1 as PRHDT and CDR2 as FYEKMQ (reference sequence). Deletions cut 3 bases from V and 2 bases from J, with 8 bases between. This CDR3 spans 13 amino acids. The DNA of the CDR3 is TGTGCCAGCAGCTTTCCCGGGGCCTACGAGCAGTACTTC. This translates into CASSFPGAYEQYF. Looking up the rest from reference TRBV13 and TRBJ2-7 gives the full variable domain: AAGVIQSPRHLIKEKRETATLKCYPIPRHDTVYWYQQGPGQDPQFLISFYEKMQSDKGSIPDRFSAQQFSDYHSELNMSSLELGDSALYFCASSFPGAYEQYFGPGTRLTVT.

The count of this clone is one. J is TRBJ1-1 and V is TRBV27, with TRBD1 matching over 7 bases. The CDR3 length is 15 residues. Germline V gives CDR1 MNHEY, CDR2 SMNVEV (reference sequence). After removal of 5 bases from V and 0 bases from J, the junction contained 6 bases not matched to a gene. The CDR3 DNA reads TGTGCCAGCAGTCCACGACAGGGTTTGAACACTGAAGCTTTCTTT. This sequence encodes CASSPRQGLNTEAFF.

In DNA form, the CDR3 reads TGCGCCAGCAGCCAAGATTGGCCGGGGGTAGATGAGCAGTTCTTC. Its translation is CASSQDWPGVDEQFF. The V gene is TRBV4-3, the J gene TRBJ2-1, with a possible D match to TRBD2 (6 bases). Germline CDR1 reads LGHNA; CDR2 reads YSLEER. Trimming pared 0 bases from V and 8 bases from J, leaving 14 bases between. The CDR3 runs to 15 residues.

The V and J genes are TRBV4-1 and TRBJ1-1; D is undetermined. Trimming took 4 bases from V and 6 from J, leaving 12 bases between them. CDR1 is MGHRA, CDR2 YSYEKL, per germline. The CDR3 sequence is 13 residues long. CDR3 coding DNA: TGCGCCAGCAGCCCCAGTGCACCGCCTGAAGCTTTCTTT. Translation gives CASSPSAPPEAFF.

The gene calls are TRBV7-9 and TRBJ2-7; D might be TRBD2 (6 bases). The CDR3 length is 12 residues. In germline, CDR1 is SEHNR, CDR2 FQNEAQ (reference sequence). V was trimmed by 7 bases and J by 3 bases, leaving 10 bases between them. In nucleotides, the CDR3 is TGTGCCAGCAATTGGGGGGACTACGAGCAGTACTTC. Protein sequence: CASNWGDYEQYF.

This clone came up once. CDR3 nucleotide sequence: TGCGCCAGCAGCCAAACCACTCTTTGGATTAGCGGACATGAGCAGTTCTTC. It translates to CASSQTTLWISGHEQFF. This sequence joins TRBV4-3 and TRBJ2-1, with D tentatively TRBD2 (6 bases). The CDR3 sequence is 17 residues long. Looked up from germline, CDR1 is LGHNA and CDR2 is YSLEER. The V gene lost 2 bases and the J gene lost 8 bases, with 22 bases spanning the gap.

The chain links TRBV7-3 to TRBJ2-1, with TRBD2 matching over 7 bases. The ends lost 5 bases at V and 2 bases at J; junction bases unmatched: 0. CDR1 and CDR2 from the germline V gene are SGHTA and FQGTGA. The CDR3 is 13 residues long. For the CDR3, the DNA is TGTGCCAGCAGCGGGGGGGCCTACAATGAGCAGTTCTTC. Its translation: CASSGGAYNEQFF.

The rearrangement uses TRBV11-2 and TRBJ1-1; no firm D call. The V gene's germline CDR1 is SGHAT and CDR2 FQNNGV. Trimming left V 5 bases short and J 0 bases short, with 19 bases between. This CDR3 region has 17 residues. CDR3 sequence reads: CASSPQTRGIMNTEAFF. Here the CDR3 DNA reads TGTGCCAGCAGCCCGCAGACCAGAGGGATTATGAACACTGAAGCTTTCTTT.

The rearrangement uses TRBV18 and TRBJ2-3, with D possibly being TRBD2 (5 bases). Germline V gene lookup returns CDR1 KGHSH and CDR2 LQKENI. This CDR3 spans 15 amino acids. V lost 6 bases and J lost 5, with 18 bases in between. DNA for the CDR3: TGTGCCAGCTCGCAGAAGAGCGGACCGGGAGATACGCAGTATTTT. This sequence encodes CASSQKSGPGDTQYF.

The chain is built from TRBV19 and TRBJ2-7; D uncertain. The V end was cut by 0 bases, the J end by 0 bases, with 9 bases between. Germline V gene sequence: CDR1 LNHDA, CDR2 SQIVND (reference sequence). CDR3 length: 15 amino acids. CDR3 sequence (DNA): TGTGCCAGTAGTATAGACGCCGCCAGCTCCTACGAGCAGTACTTC. This gives the protein CASSIDAASSYEQYF.

The chain couples TRBV4-3 to TRBJ2-1; TRBD2 is a possible D gene (7 bases). Germline V lookup: CDR1 LGHNA, CDR2 YSLEER. CDR3 length: 17 amino acids. V was cut by 0 bases and J by 3 bases, with 15 bases left in between. The CDR3, as DNA: TGCGCCAGCAGCCAAGATGGGGGGGCGGGGGACTACAATGAGCAGTTCTTC. It codes for CASSQDGGAGDYNEQFF.

Note on this clone: Other DNA sequences in the same sample also yield this CDR3. The J gene is TRBJ2-7, the V gene TRBV4-2, with D unclear. Germline CDR1 reads LGHNA; CDR2 reads YNFKEQ. The ends were cut back, 0 bases at V and 0 bases at J, with 9 bases in the middle. This CDR3 is 15 amino acids long. The CDR3 DNA follows: TGTGCCAGCAGCCAAGAGGCAGGTTCCTCCTACGAGCAGTACTTC. Translation: CASSQEAGSSYEQYF.